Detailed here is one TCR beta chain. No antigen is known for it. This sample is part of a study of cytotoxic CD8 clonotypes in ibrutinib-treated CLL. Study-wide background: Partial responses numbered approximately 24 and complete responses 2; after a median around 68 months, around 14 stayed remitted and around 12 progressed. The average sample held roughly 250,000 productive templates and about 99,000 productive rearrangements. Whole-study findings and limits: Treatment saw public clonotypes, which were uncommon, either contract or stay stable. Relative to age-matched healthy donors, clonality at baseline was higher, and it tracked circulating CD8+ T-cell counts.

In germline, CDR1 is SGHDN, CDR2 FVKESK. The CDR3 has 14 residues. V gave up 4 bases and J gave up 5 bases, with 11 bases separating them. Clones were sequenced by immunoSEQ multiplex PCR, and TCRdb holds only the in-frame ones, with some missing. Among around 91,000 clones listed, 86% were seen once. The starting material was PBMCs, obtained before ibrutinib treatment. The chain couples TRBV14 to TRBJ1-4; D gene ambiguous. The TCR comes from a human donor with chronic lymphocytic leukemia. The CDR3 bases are TGTGCCAGCAGCCTTCTTGTCCCCAATGAAAAACTGTTTTTT. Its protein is CASSLLVPNEKLFF. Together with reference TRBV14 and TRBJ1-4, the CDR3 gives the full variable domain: EAGVTQFPSHSVIEKGQTVTLRCDPISGHDNLYWYRRVMGKEIKFLLHFVKESKQDESGMPNNRFLAERTGGTYSTLKVQPAELEDSGVYFCASSLLVPNEKLFFGSGTQLSVL.